This T cell receptor beta chain was sequenced in a study of memory CD4+ T cells and cytomegalovirus serostatus. Study-wide points: CD4+ memory repertoires contained about 40% of the roughly 160 reported CMV TCRbeta sequences.

Profiling relied on immunoSEQ multiplex PCR, and the TCRdb table lists in-frame clones only, not all of them. The sample shows more than 55,000 clones, approximately 85% of them seen only once. The sort gate was single viable CD3+CD4+CD8-CD45RO+ cells for memory CD4+ T cells. A note on this clone: Its antigen is not known.

This CDR3 contains 15 residues. Germline V CDR1 and CDR2: SGHRS, YFSETQ. Trimming took 7 bases from V and 0 from J, leaving 14 bases between them. The J gene is TRBJ2-1, the V gene TRBV5-1, with D tentatively TRBD2 (6 bases). The source material was memory CD4+ T cells from blood. The receptor comes from an adult in good health and CMV-seronegative. CDR3 in DNA: TGCGCCAGCTCAACCGGGACTGCCTCCTACAATGAGCAGTTCTTC. Its translation is CASSTGTASYNEQFF.